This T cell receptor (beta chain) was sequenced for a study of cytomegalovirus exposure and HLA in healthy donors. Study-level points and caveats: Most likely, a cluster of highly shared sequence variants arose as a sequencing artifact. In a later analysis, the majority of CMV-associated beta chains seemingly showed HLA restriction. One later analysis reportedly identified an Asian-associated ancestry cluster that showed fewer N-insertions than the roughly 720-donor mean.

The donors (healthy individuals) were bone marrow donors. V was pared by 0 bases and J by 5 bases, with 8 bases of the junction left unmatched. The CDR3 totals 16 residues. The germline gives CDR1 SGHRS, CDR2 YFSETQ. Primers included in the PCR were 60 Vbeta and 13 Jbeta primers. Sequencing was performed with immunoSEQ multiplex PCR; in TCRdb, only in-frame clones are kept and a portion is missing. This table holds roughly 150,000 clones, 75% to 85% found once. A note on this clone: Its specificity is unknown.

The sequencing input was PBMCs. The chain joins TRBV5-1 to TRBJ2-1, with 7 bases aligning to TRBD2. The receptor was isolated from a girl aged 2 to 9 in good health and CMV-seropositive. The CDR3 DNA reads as TGCGCCAGCAGCTTGGAGGTGGGAGGGCCAGACAATGAGCAGTTCTTC. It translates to CASSLEVGGPDNEQFF.